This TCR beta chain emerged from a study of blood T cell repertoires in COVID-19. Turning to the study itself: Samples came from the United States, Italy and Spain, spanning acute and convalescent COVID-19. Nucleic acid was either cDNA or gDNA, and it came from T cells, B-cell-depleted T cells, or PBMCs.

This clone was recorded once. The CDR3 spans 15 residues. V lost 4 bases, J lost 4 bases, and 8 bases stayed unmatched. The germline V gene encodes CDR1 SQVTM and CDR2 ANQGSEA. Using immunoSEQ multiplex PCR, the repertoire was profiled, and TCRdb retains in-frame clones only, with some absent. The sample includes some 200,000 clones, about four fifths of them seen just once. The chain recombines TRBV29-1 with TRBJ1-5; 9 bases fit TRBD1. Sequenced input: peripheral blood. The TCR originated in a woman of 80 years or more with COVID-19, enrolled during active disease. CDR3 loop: CSVVVGQGKNQPQHF. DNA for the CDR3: TGCAGCGTTGTAGTCGGACAGGGGAAAAATCAGCCCCAGCATTTT.